Presented here are 6 T cell receptor beta chains from one specimen sequenced in a study of beta chain features in type 1 diabetes. Regarding the study as a whole: A moderate, significant TCRB CDR3 shortening appeared in type 1 diabetes across four CD4+ subsets.

These TCRs are of unknown antigen specificity. What was sequenced were expressed TCRB transcripts, since all of the isolated RNA had been reverse transcribed. Some clones are missing from TCRdb's copy, which holds only in-frame ones; the method was immunoSEQ multiplex PCR. The data contain 12,000 to 15,000 clones, more than 55% of them singletons. The sequenced sample was stem cell memory CD4+ T cells from blood. These receptors came from a woman younger than 30 with type 1 diabetes.

J is TRBJ2-7 and V is TRBV27, with TRBD2 matching over 13 bases. The length of the CDR3 is 15 residues. Germline CDR1 and CDR2: MNHEY and SMNVEV (reference sequence). The ends lost 8 bases at V and 2 bases at J; junction bases unmatched: 6. CDR3 protein: CASRLAGGIPYEQYF. CDR3 DNA: TGTGCCAGCCGACTAGCGGGAGGAATCCCCTACGAGCAGTACTTC.

The V call is TRBV2, the J call TRBJ2-1; D might be TRBD1 (6 bases). The CDR3 has 14 residues. Germline values: CDR1 SNHLY, CDR2 FYNNEI. Between the trimmed V and J ends, which lost 10 bases and 6 bases, there was a span of 19 bases. DNA for the CDR3: TGTGCCAAAGGGGCTGTGATAGGGGGCAATGAGCAGTTCTTC. Protein product: CAKGAVIGGNEQFF.

This chain connects TRBV7-2 to TRBJ2-5; possible D gene TRBD1, 6 bases. Trimming left V 1 base short and J 4 bases short, with 13 bases between. The CDR3 length is 15 residues. The germline V gene encodes CDR1 SGHTA and CDR2 FQGNSA. Here the CDR3 reads CASSLVLGARETQYF. CDR3 nucleotides: TGTGCCAGCAGCTTAGTTCTGGGGGCGAGAGAGACCCAGTACTTC. Filled out from reference TRBV7-2 and TRBJ2-5, the complete variable domain reads GAGVSQSPSNKVTEKGKDVELRCDPISGHTALYWYRQSLGQGLEFLIYFQGNSAPDKSGLPSDRFSAERTGGSVSTLTIQRTQQEDSAVYLCASSLVLGARETQYFGPGTRLLVL.

This clone has a handful of counts. The rearrangement joins TRBV4-3 to TRBJ1-1, with 9 bases aligning to TRBD1. The CDR3 spans 16 residues. V lost 3 bases and J lost 5; bases outside the gene matches: 10. Germline V lookup: CDR1 LGHNA, CDR2 YSLEER. The CDR3 DNA is TGCGCCAGCAGCCAGCTACCGGGACAGGGAAGAACTGAAGCTTTCTTT. Protein product: CASSQLPGQGRTEAFF.

The chain recombines TRBV6-5 with TRBJ2-5, with a weak D call TRBD1 (5 bases). The CDR3 is 14 amino acids. In germline, CDR1 is MNHEY, CDR2 SVGAGI. V was trimmed by 4 bases and J by 4 bases, leaving 13 bases between them. The DNA for the CDR3 is TGTGCCAGCAGTTCCTGGACCACAGGAGAGACCCAGTACTTC. As protein: CASSSWTTGETQYF.

Written as DNA, the CDR3 is TGTGCCAGCAGCGTAGCTATTAGCGGGACCCCCTACGAGCAGTACTTC. This sequence encodes CASSVAISGTPYEQYF. The V gene is TRBV9, the J gene TRBJ2-7; TRBD2 matches 8 bases. From germline, CDR1 is SGDLS and CDR2 YYNGEE. V trimming: 0 bases; J trimming: 2 bases; junction bases outside the gene matches: 7. The CDR3 has 16 amino acids.